One sample yielded the 20 T cell receptor beta chains listed below, sequenced in a study of Graves' ophthalmopathy and Graves' hyperthyroidism (dated by TCRdb to 2016 to 2019). TCRdb lists the instrument as Illumina HiSeq 2000. For repertoire sequencing, the TCR beta CDR3 regions were amplified from RNA transcripts. The first round was an RT-PCR using HTBI primers with the Qiagen OneStep RT-PCR kit, and this first round was followed by a second-round multiplex PCR, then size selection and purification. TCRdb reworked the public reads: Q25 trimming with fastp, MiXCR clone assembly, productive beta chains retained. Rows are unified per CDR3 protein, each entry keeping the most common DNA and genes. This sample holds hundreds of thousands of distinct CDR3 sequences; 22% were observed only once. The ten largest clones capture approximately 6.5% of the sample. Source material: peripheral blood. All receptors derive from a woman younger than 30 with stable Graves' hyperthyroidism. Some clones in this sample may be carry-over from other donors' samples. Donor details come from another sample of the same person, matched by shared clones.

This clonotype was counted many times. The chain links TRBV12-3 or TRBV12-4 to TRBJ2-7, with TRBD1 matching 9 bases. The CDR3 is 13 residues long. With 5 bases clipped from V and 5 bases from J, the junction kept 4 bases outside the gene matches. The CDR3 spells CASSGGQGHEQYF. As DNA, the CDR3 is TGTGCCAGCAGTGGGGGACAGGGCCACGAGCAGTACTTC.

This clonotype was counted many times. V usage is TRBV28 and J usage is TRBJ2-7; maybe TRBD2 (6 bases). The germline gives CDR1 MDHEN, CDR2 SYDVKM. This CDR3 has 11 amino acids. Trimming took 7 bases from V and 5 from J, leaving 9 bases between them. CDR3 DNA: TGTGCCAGCATGGCGGGGAACGAGCAGTACTTC. This encodes CASMAGNEQYF.

This clonotype came up many times. This sequence joins TRBV7-9 and TRBJ2-7, with D tentatively TRBD1 or TRBD2 (6 bases each). The CDR3 contains 15 residues. V was clipped by 0 bases and J by 6 bases, with 15 bases between them. The germline CDR1 and CDR2 sequences are SEHNR and FQNEAQ (reference sequence). The CDR3 here is CASSLATGGRSEQYF. Here the CDR3 DNA reads TGTGCCAGCAGCTTAGCGACCGGGGGCAGAAGCGAGCAGTACTTC. The variable domain in full, with the rest retrieved from reference TRBV7-9 and TRBJ2-7, is DTGVSQNPRHKITKRGQNVTFRCDPISEHNRLYWYRQTLGQGPEFLTYFQNEAQLEKSRLLSDRFSAERPKGSFSTLEIQRTEQGDSAMYLCASSLATGGRSEQYFGPGTRLTVT.

J is TRBJ2-2 and V is TRBV30; D is undetermined. V gave up 5 bases and J gave up 2 bases, with 12 bases separating them. The CDR3 is 14 amino acids. Looked up from germline, CDR1 is GTSNPN and CDR2 is SVGIG (reference sequence). In nucleotides, the CDR3 is TGTGCCTGGCAAGGCCAGGTAAACACCGGGGAGCTGTTTTTT. It yields the protein CAWQGQVNTGELFF.

This clonotype came up a few times. J is TRBJ2-2 and V is TRBV20-1; D not certain. Germline CDR1 is DFQATT and CDR2 is SNEGSKA (reference sequence). CDR3 length equals 11 residues. Trimming removed 5 bases from V and 3 bases from J, with 4 bases in between. This CDR3 reads CSAQDTGELFF. DNA of the CDR3: TGCAGTGCTCAGGACACCGGGGAGCTGTTTTTT.

This clonotype occurred many times. The chain joins TRBV29-1 to TRBJ2-5, with D unresolved. The V end lost 1 base, the J end lost 3 bases, and 3 bases lay between the germline ends. Per the germline V gene, CDR1 is SQVTM and CDR2 is ANQGSEA. CDR3 length: 11 residues. The CDR3 sequence: CSVEAKETQYF. In nucleotides, the CDR3 is TGCAGCGTTGAAGCAAAAGAGACCCAGTACTTC.

This clonotype was detected a few times. The chain joins TRBV11-2 to TRBJ2-7; D uncertain. Trimming pared 1 base from V and 1 base from J, leaving 5 bases between. Looked up from germline, CDR1 is SGHAT and CDR2 is FQNNGV. The CDR3 contains 13 residues. The CDR3 is CASSLAESYEQYF. The CDR3 DNA follows: TGTGCCAGCAGCTTAGCGGAATCCTACGAGCAGTACTTC.

This chain connects TRBV20-1 to TRBJ2-7; D gene uncertain. The CDR3 extends over 13 amino acids. V shed 6 bases and J shed 1 base, with 13 bases lying between them. Germline V gene lookup returns CDR1 DFQATT and CDR2 SNEGSKA (reference sequence). CDR3 DNA sequence: TGCAGTGCGAGAAGTCCACTTTCCTACGAGCAGTACTTC. Its translation is CSARSPLSYEQYF.

This clonotype has a count of ten or more. The chain has TRBV18 and TRBJ2-5; no clear D. This CDR3 region has 12 residues. V was cut by 1 base and J by 8 bases, with 8 bases left in between. In germline, CDR1 is KGHSH, CDR2 LQKENI. The CDR3 nucleotides read TGTGCCAGCTCACCACAGGGAAGCACCCAGTACTTC. It codes for CASSPQGSTQYF.

In this sample, this clonotype turned up many times. The chain couples TRBV28 to TRBJ2-5; tentative D call: TRBD1 (5 bases). CDR1 and CDR2 (germline): MDHEN, SYDVKM. V lost 10 bases and J lost 7, with 19 bases in between. The CDR3 runs to 13 residues. The CDR3 DNA is TGTGCCACGGTGGGGCAGCCCAGTTGGACCCAGTACTTC. Amino acid sequence: CATVGQPSWTQYF.

The chain has TRBV6-4 and TRBJ2-6; TRBD1 matches 8 bases. Germline trimming cut 6 bases from V and 0 bases from J; bases unmatched to any gene: 7. This CDR3 comprises 17 residues. From germline, CDR1 is MRHNA and CDR2 SNTAGT. In DNA form, the CDR3 reads TGTGCCAGCAGGACGGGACAGGTCCTCTCTGGGGCCAACGTCCTGACTTTC. Amino acids: CASRTGQVLSGANVLTF.

This clonotype was observed at least ten times. J is TRBJ1-5 and V is TRBV12-3 or TRBV12-4; D is unclear. The CDR3 loop spans 15 amino acids. V was cut by 1 base and J by 0 bases, with 7 bases left in between. The CDR3 spells CASSLGQHSNQPQHF. The CDR3 region has the DNA TGTGCCAGCAGTTTAGGACAACATAGCAATCAGCCCCAGCATTTT.

The chain employs TRBV19 and TRBJ1-1, with D perhaps TRBD1 (5 bases). The V gene's germline CDR1 is LNHDA and CDR2 SQIVND (reference sequence). Between the trimmed V and J ends, which lost 7 bases and 1 base, there was a span of 19 bases. This CDR3 has 16 residues. The CDR3: CASIRGGGMGNTEAFF. CDR3 nucleotides: TGTGCCAGTATAAGGGGCGGAGGTATGGGGAACACTGAAGCTTTCTTT.

The CDR3 loop reads CASTPLPGLEQYF. The CDR3 nucleotides are TGTGCCAGCACACCTCTGCCGGGACTTGAGCAGTACTTC. The chain joins TRBV6-2 or TRBV6-3 to TRBJ2-7; weak D call: TRBD2 (6 bases). Trimming removed 7 bases at V and 7 bases at J, with 17 bases between. Germline V lookup: CDR1 MNHEY, CDR2 SVGEGT. This CDR3 comprises 13 residues.

This clonotype was seen many times. The chain has TRBV28 and TRBJ1-3, with no clear D. V dropped 5 bases and J dropped 0 bases, with 14 bases sitting between them. Germline V gene sequence: CDR1 MDHEN, CDR2 SYDVKM. The CDR3 covers 16 residues. The CDR3 region is CASSPPGFSSGNTIYF. CDR3 coding DNA: TGTGCCAGCAGTCCCCCGGGGTTTTCCTCTGGAAACACCATATATTTT.

This clonotype was seen repeatedly, ten times or more. The chain links TRBV6-1 to TRBJ2-5; 8 bases are shared with TRBD1. The germline V gene encodes CDR1 MNHNS and CDR2 SASEGT. The CDR3 has 16 residues. Trimming removed 7 bases from V and 5 bases from J; junction bases left unmatched: 15. CDR3 sequence: CASTEPLTGVGETQYF. The CDR3 DNA follows: TGTGCCAGCACCGAACCATTGACAGGGGTTGGGGAGACCCAGTACTTC.

Many counts were recorded for this clonotype. This sequence joins TRBV11-2 and TRBJ1-2; 7 bases are a match to TRBD1. J lost 5 bases, V lost 6 bases, and 12 bases had no gene match. Germline V lookup: CDR1 SGHAT, CDR2 FQNNGV. The CDR3 totals 15 residues. For the CDR3, the DNA is TGTGCCAGCAGAAATTTTAGGACAGGATCATATGGCTACACCTTC. Residues: CASRNFRTGSYGYTF. The entire variable domain, with the rest obtained from reference TRBV11-2 and TRBJ1-2, is as follows: EAGVAQSPRYKIIEKRQSVAFWCNPISGHATLYWYQQILGQGPKLLIQFQNNGVVDDSQLPKDRFSAERLKGVDSTLKIQPAKLEDSAVYLCASRNFRTGSYGYTFGSGTRLTVV.

This clonotype was detected ten times or more. The chain recombines TRBV11-1 with TRBJ2-5; TRBD1 matches 10 bases. The CDR3 has 18 residues. Unmatched junction bases numbered 16, after V lost 4 bases and J lost 5 bases. The germline CDR1 and CDR2 sequences are SGHAT and FQDESV (reference sequence). The chain's CDR3 is CASSSKPHGDRGLETQYF. The CDR3 DNA reads TGTGCCAGCAGCTCAAAGCCCCATGGAGACAGGGGGCTGGAGACCCAGTACTTC.

This chain joins TRBV19 and TRBJ2-5; TRBD2 aligns across 10 bases. The trim removed 6 bases at V and 4 bases at J, leaving 8 bases unmatched. Germline-derived CDR1 and CDR2 are LNHDA and SQIVND (reference sequence). The CDR3 loop spans 15 amino acids. The CDR3 here is CASRASGGAGETQYF. The CDR3 DNA sequence: TGTGCCAGTAGGGCCAGCGGGGGGGCCGGAGAGACCCAGTACTTC.

The sample holds many counts of this clonotype. The chain is built from TRBV28 and TRBJ1-5; a weak D match, TRBD1 (5 bases). The CDR3 sequence is 16 residues long. Germline lookup yields CDR1 MDHEN and CDR2 SYDVKM. Deletions cut 6 bases from V and 2 bases from J, with 17 bases between. The CDR3 DNA reads TGTGCCAGCAGGTCGGGGGTACGGCGTGGCAATCAGCCCCAGCATTTT. Amino acid sequence: CASRSGVRRGNQPQHF.